One and the same sample provided the 21 T cell receptor beta chains below, sequenced in a study of response to subunit inactivated influenza vaccine. From the RT-PCR reads, TCRdb called clonotypes with MiXCR, one entry per CDR3 protein. This sample has around 490,000 distinct CDR3 sequences, with about 7.6% found just once. The starting material was PBMCs from blood, obtained less than 25 months after vaccination. Receptors originate from a man between 45 and 75 years old who received an inactivated influenza vaccine.

The table lists this clonotype with many counts. The genes are TRBV24-1 and TRBJ2-3; 10 nucleotides agree with TRBD2. The CDR3 is made up of 19 amino acids. Germline lookup yields CDR1 KGHDR and CDR2 SFDVKD. V was pared by 5 bases and J by 0 bases, with 13 bases of the junction left unmatched. The CDR3 protein is CATSGVRSGRVGSTDTQYF. DNA of the CDR3: TGTGCCACCAGTGGCGTTCGCAGCGGGAGGGTGGGGAGCACAGATACGCAGTATTTT.

This clonotype was detected many times. The chain combines TRBV3-1 with TRBJ2-2; possible D gene TRBD1, 6 bases. The CDR3 runs to 16 residues. The V end lost 1 base, the J end lost 0 bases, and 9 bases lay between the germline ends. The germline V gene encodes CDR1 LGHDT and CDR2 YNNKEL (reference sequence). CDR3 sequence reads: CASSQGGQTNTGELFF. The CDR3 nucleotides are TGTGCCAGCAGCCAAGGAGGACAGACGAACACCGGGGAGCTGTTTTTT.

This clonotype was observed at least ten times. The chain carries TRBV12-3 or TRBV12-4 and TRBJ2-1; 7 positions match TRBD1. The CDR3 is made up of 13 amino acids. The trim removed 3 bases at V and 10 bases at J, leaving 6 bases unmatched. The CDR3 region has the DNA TGTGCCAGCAGTTTCCCACAGGGGATAGAGCAGTTCTTC. As protein: CASSFPQGIEQFF.

The chain joins TRBV20-1 to TRBJ2-2; 10 bases line up with TRBD2. The CDR3 spans 16 residues. V was pared by 0 bases and J by 5 bases, with 6 bases of the junction left unmatched. CDR1 and CDR2 (germline): DFQATT, SNEGSKA (reference sequence). The CDR3 is CSARDRKAGGTGELFF. CDR3 in DNA: TGCAGTGCTAGAGATCGTAAAGCGGGAGGGACCGGGGAGCTGTTTTTT.

This chain joins TRBV6-5 and TRBJ2-7, with 7 positions matching TRBD2. J gave up 8 bases and V 8 bases, and 9 bases lay outside the gene matches. Germline CDR1 MNHEY, CDR2 SVGAGI. The CDR3 has 12 residues. The chain's CDR3 is CASGEGRGKQYF. The DNA of the CDR3 is TGTGCCAGCGGGGAGGGACGGGGGAAGCAGTACTTC.

The CDR3 spells CASSSWDYSTDTQYF. DNA of the CDR3: TGTGCCAGCAGCTCCTGGGACTATTCCACAGATACGCAGTATTTT. The rearrangement links TRBV7-2 to TRBJ2-3; 7 bases map to TRBD2. Germline CDR1 SGHTA, CDR2 FQGNSA. The length of the CDR3 is 15 residues. After removal of 4 bases from V and 2 bases from J, the junction contained 6 bases not matched to a gene.

This chain joins TRBV20-1 and TRBJ2-1; 13 nucleotides line up with TRBD2. Per the germline V gene, CDR1 is DFQATT and CDR2 is SNEGSKA (reference sequence). The CDR3 is made up of 13 amino acids. V was clipped by 6 bases and J by 15 bases; unmatched bases: 11. CDR3 sequence: CSAATSGRPAGFF. DNA for the CDR3: TGCAGTGCAGCGACTAGCGGGAGGCCCGCCGGGTTCTTC.

This clonotype was counted many times. The chain employs TRBV4-3 and TRBJ2-2; unclear D gene. The germline gives CDR1 LGHNA, CDR2 YSLEER. CDR3 length: 17 amino acids. V was cut by 0 bases and J by 6 bases, with 17 bases left in between. CDR3 DNA: TGCGCCAGCAGCCAAGAAGCTGTCGGCCTACAAGCCGGGGAGCTGTTTTTT. Protein sequence: CASSQEAVGLQAGELFF.

V usage is TRBV18 and J usage is TRBJ1-2; tentatively, D is TRBD1 (5 bases). Looked up from germline, CDR1 is KGHSH and CDR2 is LQKENI. The CDR3 is made up of 13 amino acids. V lost 6 bases to trimming and J lost 3 bases, with 11 bases between them. The CDR3 spells CASSHGTDYGYTF. The DNA of the CDR3 is TGTGCCAGCTCCCACGGGACTGACTATGGCTACACCTTC.

This clonotype occurred many times. V gene TRBV27 combines with J gene TRBJ2-1; TRBD1 or TRBD2 may be the D gene (5 bases each). Germline V lookup: CDR1 MNHEY, CDR2 SMNVEV (reference sequence). The CDR3 consists of 14 residues. V was cut by 6 bases and J by 7 bases, with 16 bases left in between. CDR3 DNA sequence: TGTGCCAGCAGCGACCGGGGACCTAGGAATGAGCAGTTCTTC. Its protein product is CASSDRGPRNEQFF.

The chain is built from TRBV6-1 and TRBJ1-2; 8 bases are shared with TRBD1. Germline-derived CDR1 and CDR2 are MNHNS and SASEGT. Trimming at V came to 4 bases and at J to 4 bases, leaving 11 bases not matched to a gene. The CDR3 runs to 16 residues. CDR3 in DNA: TGTGCCAGCAGTGGGAATCAGGGGGCCCTCTTCTATGGCTACACCTTC. Protein product: CASSGNQGALFYGYTF.

This clonotype has ten or more counts. The CDR3 sequence: CSVSGGVRNEQYF. CDR3 coding DNA: TGCAGCGTATCAGGAGGGGTCAGGAACGAGCAGTACTTC. This chain links TRBV29-1 with TRBJ2-7; D may be TRBD2 (6 bases). Per germline, CDR1 SQVTM and CDR2 ANQGSEA. The CDR3 sequence is 13 residues long. The ends were cut back, 6 bases at V and 5 bases at J, with 17 bases in the middle.

This clonotype occurred a few times. This rearrangement joins TRBV12-1 to TRBJ2-7; no check of the table's D call, TRBD1, against the DNA was made. TRBV12-1 constitutes a pseudogene. This CDR3 is 15 amino acids long. The CDR3 nucleotides are TGTGCCAGCAGCTTTGCGACAGGGCTAGGCTACGAGCAGTACTTC. It translates to CASSFATGLGYEQYF.

This clonotype was observed many times. The V and J genes are TRBV3-1 and TRBJ2-3; 11 positions agree with TRBD2. Germline V CDR1 and CDR2: LGHDT, YNNKEL (reference sequence). This CDR3 is built from 15 residues. The ends lost 5 bases at V and 6 bases at J; junction bases unmatched: 7. For the CDR3, the DNA is TGTGCCAGCAGCAAACTAGCGGGGGCGGGGGATACGCAGTATTTT. It specifies CASSKLAGAGDTQYF.

V usage is TRBV29-1 and J usage is TRBJ2-5; 8 nucleotides match TRBD1. Germline trimming cut 7 bases from V and 5 bases from J; bases unmatched to any gene: 9. The CDR3 spans 13 residues. The V gene's germline CDR1 is SQVTM and CDR2 ANQGSEA. The CDR3 DNA reads TGCAGCGGTAACAGGGGGATTAAGGAGACCCAGTACTTC. Amino acids: CSGNRGIKETQYF.

This chain connects TRBV5-1 to TRBJ1-2; D remains ambiguous. V lost 1 base, J lost 7 bases, and 23 bases lay in between. CDR3 length: 17 residues. Germline assignment: CDR1 SGHRS and CDR2 YFSETQ. CDR3 protein: CASSLSVWEKSSLGYTF. The CDR3 DNA reads TGCGCCAGCAGCTTGTCGGTGTGGGAAAAATCGAGTCTTGGCTACACCTTC.

The chain has TRBV6-1 and TRBJ2-7; D perhaps matches TRBD1 (5 bases). Trimming removed 4 bases at V and 2 bases at J, with 9 bases between. Germline V gene lookup returns CDR1 MNHNS and CDR2 SASEGT. CDR3 size: 13 residues. CDR3 loop: CASSVQDTYEQYF. The CDR3 DNA is TGTGCCAGCAGTGTCCAGGACACCTACGAGCAGTACTTC.

V is TRBV11-2 and J is TRBJ2-1, with 14 bases fitting TRBD2. The CDR3 contains 17 residues. The V gene end was trimmed by 5 bases and the J gene end by 4 bases; junction bases not matched to a gene: 7. Germline loops: CDR1 SGHAT, CDR2 FQNNGV. This chain's CDR3 is CASSPGLAGALYNEQFF. The CDR3 DNA sequence: TGTGCCAGCAGCCCGGGACTAGCGGGAGCTCTGTACAATGAGCAGTTCTTC.

There are many counts of this clonotype. The chain employs TRBV4-1 and TRBJ2-7, with TRBD2 matching 11 bases. CDR1 and CDR2 (germline): MGHRA, YSYEKL. J gave up 2 bases and V 0 bases, and 6 bases lay outside the gene matches. The CDR3 spans 17 residues. The CDR3, as DNA: TGCGCCAGCAGCCAAGATCTGTCGACTAGCGGGGCCTACGAGCAGTACTTC. The encoded protein is CASSQDLSTSGAYEQYF.

This clonotype was detected a few times. The V and J genes are TRBV5-1 and TRBJ1-2; 9 bases are shared with TRBD1. The length of the CDR3 is 14 residues. The V segment lost 4 bases and the J segment 4 bases; nucleotides outside the gene matches: 5. CDR1 and CDR2 from the germline V gene are SGHRS and YFSETQ. In nucleotides, the CDR3 is TGCGCCAGCAGCCCCGGGGACAGGGTCTATGGCTACACCTTC. It encodes CASSPGDRVYGYTF.

This clonotype was counted between two and nine times. J is TRBJ2-7 and V is TRBV5-4; no definite D call. The germline V gene encodes CDR1 SGHNT and CDR2 YYREEE (reference sequence). Trimming shortened V by 4 bases and J by 1 base, and 9 bases separated the two germline ends. This CDR3 has 13 amino acids. The chain's CDR3 is CASSHPASYEQYF. In nucleotides, the CDR3 is TGTGCCAGCAGCCACCCGGCTTCCTACGAGCAGTACTTC.